The clone carrying this T cell receptor (beta chain) was recorded a few times. Its antigen is undetermined. This entry comes from a study of vaccination and CD4 T cells after COVID-19. On the study more broadly: The convalescent group had six males, four females, seven Caucasians, two Asians, one multiracial.

Germline V gene sequence: CDR1 MDHEN, CDR2 SYDVKM. V shed 6 bases, J shed 9 bases, and the junction held 4 bases outside the gene matches. The CDR3 is 12 amino acids. Sequencing of the DNA from cultured CD4+ T cells was carried out with the Oncomine TCR Beta short-read assay. DNA came from CD4+ T cells after culture. TCRdb re-called the PCR reads with MiXCR, one entry per CDR3 protein. The sample yields approximately 9,300 distinct CDR3 sequences, approximately 35% seen once. As to treatment: 10-day PBMC culture with coronavirus spike peptide pools or control peptides (ViraFEST assay). Ahead of the COVID-19 pandemic (2011-2018), the CD4+ T cells of the unexposed donor were collected. Cultures used 2 million or so PBMCs per well, around 11 IU/ml IL-2 and approximately 9.6 ug/ml peptides. Unexposed-donor CD4+ T cells were probed with SARS-CoV-2 S/N and four cold-coronavirus spikes, cells permitting.

Input material: CD4+ T cells from blood, cultured in vitro. The sequence was obtained from a human donor in good health. The chain combines TRBV28 with TRBJ2-4, with 8 bases identical to TRBD1. The CDR3 reads CASRGTGGIQYF. The CDR3 DNA follows: TGTGCCAGCAGAGGGACAGGAGGCATTCAGTACTTC.